The 10 T cell receptor beta chains listed next were all sequenced from one sample in a study of shared clonotypes between healthy human individuals. Here immunoSEQ multiplex PCR was the method, and the copy in TCRdb shows in-frame clones only, minus some. The data hold some 120,000 clones, with roughly 70% observed a single time. The sample taken for sequencing was memory CD8+ T cells sorted from blood. Regarding subset: CD45RO+ cells pooled with CCR7-negative TemRA cells. The receptors were sampled from a woman in her 30s in good health.

The CDR3 loop is CASSYSKALYEQYF. The CDR3 coding sequence is TGTGCCAGCAGTTACTCGAAGGCCTTGTACGAGCAGTACTTC. This chain connects TRBV6-5 to TRBJ2-7; D is unclear. The V end lost 0 bases, the J end lost 4 bases, and 10 bases lay between the germline ends. CDR3 length: 14 residues. CDR1 MNHEY and CDR2 SVGAGI come from the germline V gene.

The chain links TRBV28 to TRBJ2-5; a weak D match, TRBD1 (6 bases). Germline V lookup: CDR1 MDHEN, CDR2 SYDVKM. Trimming removed 6 bases from V and 5 bases from J, with 16 bases in between. The CDR3 totals 14 residues. The CDR3 DNA reads TGTGCCAGCAGAATACAGGGCTCGGGGGAGACCCAGTACTTC. Amino acid sequence: CASRIQGSGETQYF. Supplemented by reference TRBV28 and TRBJ2-5, the full variable domain reads DVKVTQSSRYLVKRTGEKVFLECVQDMDHENMFWYRQDPGLGLRLIYFSYDVKMKEKGDIPEGYSVSREKKERFSLILESASTNQTSMYLCASRIQGSGETQYFGPGTRLLVL.

J is TRBJ2-1 and V is TRBV6-5; 9 bases align to TRBD2. The trim removed 5 bases at V and 9 bases at J, leaving 8 bases unmatched. The CDR3 spans 14 residues. From germline, CDR1 is MNHEY and CDR2 SVGAGI. This CDR3 reads CASSPSGRRGEQFF. CDR3 DNA sequence: TGTGCCAGCAGTCCCAGCGGGAGGCGTGGTGAGCAGTTCTTC.

The V call is TRBV28, the J call TRBJ1-2; D gene unclear. The germline V gene has CDR1 MDHEN and CDR2 SYDVKM. V gave up 3 bases and J gave up 7 bases, with 12 bases separating them. The CDR3 is 13 residues long. For the CDR3, the DNA is TGTGCCAGCAGTTTCGCAGGTTATAGTGGCTACACCTTC. It encodes CASSFAGYSGYTF.

V gene TRBV30 combines with J gene TRBJ2-1; 10 nucleotides line up with TRBD2. The CDR3 has 15 residues. Germline V gene data show CDR1 as GTSNPN and CDR2 as SVGIG (reference sequence). Trimming cost V 3 bases and J 2 bases; bases outside gene matches: 4. The CDR3 DNA reads as TGTGCCTGGAGAGGACTAGCGGAGACCTACAATGAGCAGTTCTTC. Protein: CAWRGLAETYNEQFF. The full variable domain, with the rest looked up from reference TRBV30 and TRBJ2-1, is SQTIHQWPATLVQPVGSPLSLECTVEGTSNPNLYWYRQAAGRGLQLLFYSVGIGQISSEVPQNLSASRPQDRQFILSSKKLLLSDSGFYLCAWRGLAETYNEQFFGPGTRLTVL.

This chain uses TRBV19 with TRBJ1-5; TRBD1 might be the D (5 bases). Between the trimmed V and J ends, which lost 7 bases and 5 bases, there was a span of 12 bases. This CDR3 contains 13 residues. Germline V lookup: CDR1 LNHDA, CDR2 SQIVND (reference sequence). The CDR3 nucleotides read TGTGCCAGTAATCGGGGCGTACATCAGCCCCAGCATTTT. Translation: CASNRGVHQPQHF.

V is TRBV18 and J is TRBJ2-3; TRBD1 might be the D (5 bases). Trimming left V 3 bases short and J 6 bases short, with 16 bases between. Per the germline V gene, CDR1 is KGHSH and CDR2 is LQKENI. This CDR3 is built from 15 residues. CDR3 in DNA: TGTGCCAGCTCACCGTCGGTAGACAGTTCCGATACGCAGTATTTT. It yields the protein CASSPSVDSSDTQYF. The variable domain in full, with the rest retrieved from reference TRBV18 and TRBJ2-3, is NAGVMQNPRHLVRRRGQEARLRCSPMKGHSHVYWYRQLPEEGLKFMVYLQKENIIDESGMPKERFSAEFPKEGPSILRIQQVVRGDSAAYFCASSPSVDSSDTQYFGPGTRLTVL.

This chain links TRBV14 with TRBJ2-7, with 10 bases matching TRBD2. Germline V lookup: CDR1 SGHDN, CDR2 FVKESK. The junction had 29 bases not matched to a gene; V was cut back by 2 bases and J by 7 bases. The CDR3 sequence is 22 residues long. The CDR3 DNA reads as TGTGCCAGCAGCCAAATGGGAGGACCAGACAGGGAGGCAGGACTAGCGGTGTGGGAGCAGTACTTC. Protein sequence: CASSQMGGPDREAGLAVWEQYF.

The rearrangement joins TRBV10-3 to TRBJ2-7; TRBD2 matches 9 bases. Looked up from germline, CDR1 is ENHRY and CDR2 is SYGVKD. The CDR3 length is 17 residues. V shed 10 bases, J shed 0 bases, and the junction held 16 bases outside the gene matches. The CDR3 loop is CATGSGGTSYSSYEQYF. CDR3 nucleotide sequence: TGTGCCACCGGATCCGGGGGGACTAGCTATAGCTCCTACGAGCAGTACTTC.

The CDR3 here is CASSERGTDYEQYF. The CDR3 coding sequence is TGTGCCAGCAGCGAACGGGGGACAGACTACGAGCAGTACTTC. The chain carries TRBV7-8 and TRBJ2-7; weak D call: TRBD1 (7 bases). Germline V gene sequence: CDR1 SGHVS, CDR2 FQNEAQ. CDR3 size: 14 residues. Trimming left V 5 bases short and J 3 bases short, with 14 bases between.